This TCR beta chain was identified during a study of blood T cell repertoires in COVID-19. Study summary: COVID-19 samples, acute and convalescent, were from the United States, Italy and Spain.

This clone occurred once. Other nucleotide sequences from this sample produce the same CDR3. The junction had 2 bases not matched to a gene; V was cut back by 3 bases and J by 2 bases. The CDR3 length is 14 residues. Germline values: CDR1 SGHTA, CDR2 FQGNSA. Source study methods: The authors estimated nucleated cell counts from reference gene primer amplification. Assay used: immunoSEQ multiplex PCR; TCRdb lists only in-frame clones, some missing. V and J calls and clone size are as listed in that table; D and trimming were resolved from the DNA. In the table there are approximately 240,000 clones, 80% to 85% of which are singletons.

This clonotype was obtained from a woman in her sixties with acute or convalescent COVID-19. The rearrangement joins TRBV7-2 to TRBJ2-7; 9 bases line up with TRBD2. Sequencing input: peripheral blood. The CDR3 spells CASSFSGGTYEQYF. As DNA, the CDR3 is TGTGCCAGCAGCTTTAGCGGGGGTACCTACGAGCAGTACTTC.